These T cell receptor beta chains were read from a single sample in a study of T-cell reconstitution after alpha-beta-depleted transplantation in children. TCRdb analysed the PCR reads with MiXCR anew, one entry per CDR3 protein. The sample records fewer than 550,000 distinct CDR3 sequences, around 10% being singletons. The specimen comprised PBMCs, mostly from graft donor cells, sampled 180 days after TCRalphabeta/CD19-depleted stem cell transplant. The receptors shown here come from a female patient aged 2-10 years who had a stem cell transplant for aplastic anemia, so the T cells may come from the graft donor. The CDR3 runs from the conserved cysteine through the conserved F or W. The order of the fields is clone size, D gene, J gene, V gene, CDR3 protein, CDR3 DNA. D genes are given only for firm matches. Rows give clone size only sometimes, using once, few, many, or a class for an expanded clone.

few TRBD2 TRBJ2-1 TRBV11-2 CASSLGPIPSGSYNEQFF TGTGCCAGCAGCTTAGGCCCCATACCTAGCGGGTCCTACAATGAGCAGTTCTTC
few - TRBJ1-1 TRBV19 CASQRAGAMNTEAFF TGTGCCAGCCAGAGGGCAGGCGCAATGAACACTGAAGCTTTCTTT
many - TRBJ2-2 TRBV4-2 CASSQGERHTGELFF TGTGCCAGCAGCCAAGGGGAGCGACACACCGGGGAGCTGTTTTTT
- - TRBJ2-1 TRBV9 CASSVEGVTDEQFF TGTGCCAGCAGCGTGGAAGGGGTAACGGATGAGCAGTTCTTC
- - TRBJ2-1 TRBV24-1 CATSLGRDNEQFF TGTGCCACCAGTCTGGGACGTGACAATGAGCAGTTCTTC
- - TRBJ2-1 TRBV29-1 CSVRPIYNEQFF TGCAGCGTTCGACCGATTTACAATGAGCAGTTCTTC
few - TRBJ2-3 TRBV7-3 CASSPGRGITDTQYF TGTGCCAGCAGCCCTGGGAGGGGGATCACAGATACGCAGTATTTT
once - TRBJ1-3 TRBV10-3 CAISESWASGNTIYF TGTGCCATCAGTGAGTCGTGGGCCTCTGGAAACACCATATATTTT
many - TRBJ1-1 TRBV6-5 CASLRAGTEAFF TGTGCCAGCTTACGGGCAGGCACTGAAGCTTTCTTT
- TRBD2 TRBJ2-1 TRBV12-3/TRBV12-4 CASSLASGNSYNEQFF TGTGCCAGCAGTTTGGCTAGCGGGAACTCCTACAATGAGCAGTTCTTC
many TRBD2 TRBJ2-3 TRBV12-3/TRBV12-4 CASTQGLYPLAGTLTDTQYF TGTGCCAGCACCCAGGGTTTATATCCACTAGCGGGAACCCTCACAGATACGCAGTATTTT
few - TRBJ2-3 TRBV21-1 CASSKCSGSRFDTQYF TGTGCCAGCAGCAAATGCAGCGGGAGTAGGTTTGATACGCAGTATTTT
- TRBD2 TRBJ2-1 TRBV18 CASSPQSSVAGGKNEQFF TGTGCCAGCTCACCACAAAGTTCGGTAGCGGGAGGGAAGAATGAGCAGTTCTTC
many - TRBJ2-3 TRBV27 CASSSGSADTQYF TGTGCCAGCAGTAGCGGGTCAGCAGATACGCAGTATTTT
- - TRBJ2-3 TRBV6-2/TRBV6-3 CASSYGGASTDTQYF TGTGCCAGCAGTTACGGCGGGGCGAGCACAGATACGCAGTATTTT
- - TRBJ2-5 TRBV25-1 CASSEGGPRETQYF TGTGCCAGCAGTGAAGGGGGCCCCAGGGAGACCCAGTACTTC
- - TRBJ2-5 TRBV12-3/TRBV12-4 CASSRGQGWEPQYF TGTGCCAGCAGCCGGGGCCAAGGGTGGGAGCCCCAGTACTTC